This T cell receptor beta chain was sequenced in a study of blood T cell repertoires in COVID-19. The wider study: Whether acute or convalescent, the COVID-19 samples came from the United States, Italy and Spain. The cDNA or gDNA used as material had been derived from T cells, B-cell-depleted T cells, or PBMCs.

How the authors handled the data: Reference gene primers were amplified, and this amplification served to estimate nucleated cell counts. Repertoires were generated with immunoSEQ multiplex PCR, while TCRdb's copy carries only in-frame clones and drops some. Clone size and V and J calls were adopted from that table, with D and trimming inferred from the DNA. Among about 99,000 clones listed, roughly 84% were seen once. CDR3 length equals 15 residues. Germline CDR1 LGHDT, CDR2 YNNKEL (reference sequence). V was pared by 3 bases and J by 13 bases, with 22 bases between. This clone was detected only a few times.

This chain joins TRBV3-1 (or the pseudogene TRBV3-2) and TRBJ1-5; the D is unclear. Sequencing used peripheral blood. This sequence originates from a human donor in a cohort sampled during active COVID-19. The CDR3 nucleotides read TGTGCCAGCAGCCACGGGTTCGCTTCAGTGACCAAACAGCATTTT. This gives the protein CASSHGFASVTKQHF.